This T cell receptor beta chain was captured by sequencing in a study of cytomegalovirus exposure and HLA in healthy donors. Across the whole study: When 350 to 500 donors were genotyped, 80% to 90% of them were found to fall in the Caucasian-associated ancestry cluster.

Study-wide results and limits: Across donors, presence/absence analyses took sequencing depth to be roughly uniform. TRBV6-2, TRBV6-3 and some other V segments were excluded as indistinguishable. Later analysis demonstrated an association between a missense DCLRE1C variant and TCR beta V- and J-gene trimming.

With respect to this clone: Its antigen is undetermined.

In the PCR, 60 Vbeta and 13 Jbeta primers were used. Using immunoSEQ multiplex PCR, the repertoire was profiled, and TCRdb retains in-frame clones only, with some absent. The sample includes some 120,000 clones, approximately 80% of them seen just once. Germline CDR1 reads MNHEY; CDR2 reads SVGAGI. The junction had 4 bases not matched to a gene; V was cut back by 2 bases and J by 4 bases. The CDR3 consists of 14 residues. The specimen sequenced was PBMCs. The TCR comes from a woman between 25 and 40 years old in good health and CMV-seronegative. This chain connects TRBV6-5 to TRBJ1-2; 7 bases match TRBD1. The CDR3 region has the DNA TGTGCCAGCAGTTACGTCCCAGGGGGCTATGGCTACACCTTC. The encoded protein is CASSYVPGGYGYTF.